These T cell receptor beta chains were read from a single sample in a study of PD-1 blockade in mismatch repair-deficient tumors. The table came from immunoSEQ multiplex PCR; TCRdb's copy has only in-frame clones and leaves some out. This sample carries around 68,000 clones, approximately 82% of them seen once, and the ten largest clones take 5% to 6.5%. This specimen was peripheral blood, taken 2 weeks after starting pembrolizumab. These receptors were taken from an adult with mismatch repair-deficient cancer. Both conserved end residues are part of each CDR3. The D gene is left open where the match is weak. Clone size, where shown, is once, few, many, or a class for clones that have expanded.

size	D	V	J	CDR3	DNA
NA	NA	TRBV11-3	TRBJ2-5	CASSLGLGLQETQYF	TGTGCCAGCAGCTTAGGGCTCGGACTCCAAGAGACCCAGTACTTC
NA	TRBD1	TRBV27	TRBJ2-7	CASSRPGQGYERYF	TGTGCCAGCAGCCGTCCGGGACAGGGTTACGAGCGGTACTTC
NA	TRBD1	TRBV6-5	TRBJ2-7	CASSSRDSSYEQYF	TGTGCCAGCAGTTCCAGGGACAGCTCCTACGAGCAGTACTTC
NA	NA	TRBV6-5	TRBJ1-3	CASGPAGNTIYF	TGTGCCAGTGGACCAGCTGGAAACACCATATATTTT
NA	NA	TRBV14	TRBJ2-1	CASSQLALASSSYNEQFF	TGTGCCAGCAGCCAACTCGCCCTAGCGTCTAGCTCCTACAATGAGCAGTTCTTC
NA	NA	TRBV10-3	TRBJ1-3	CAISESLGTGNTIYF	TGTGCCATCAGTGAGTCCCTGGGTACTGGAAACACCATATATTTT
few	TRBD1	TRBV5-6	TRBJ1-5	CASSLGTDPNRPQHF	TGTGCCAGCAGCTTAGGGACAGACCCGAATCGGCCCCAGCATTTT
NA	NA	TRBV5-4	TRBJ1-4	CASSLGGNTNEKLFF	TGTGCCAGCAGCTTGGGGGGAAATACTAATGAAAAACTGTTTTTT
NA	TRBD1	TRBV6-6	TRBJ2-7	CASSYTGTGNEQYF	TGTGCCAGCAGTTACACCGGGACAGGGAACGAGCAGTACTTC
NA	NA	TRBV6-5	TRBJ2-7	CASSYLEGQEQYF	TGTGCCAGCAGTTACTTGGAGGGGCAGGAGCAGTACTTC
NA	NA	TRBV9	TRBJ2-1	CASSVTARNEQFF	TGTGCCAGCAGCGTTACCGCGCGGAATGAGCAGTTCTTC
few	TRBD2	TRBV11-2	TRBJ2-2	CASTPLAGFTGELFF	TGTGCCAGCACCCCGCTAGCGGGATTCACCGGGGAGCTGTTTTTT
few	NA	TRBV19	TRBJ2-3	CASSTGNRGGTDTQYF	TGTGCCAGTAGTACGGGCAACAGGGGGGGAACAGATACGCAGTATTTT
NA	TRBD1	TRBV12-5	TRBJ1-5	CASGSVGQGRSNQPQHF	TGTGCTAGTGGTTCCGTCGGACAGGGCAGGAGCAATCAGCCCCAGCATTTT
NA	TRBD2	TRBV9	TRBJ2-1	CASSSRPGLEYEQFF	TGTGCCAGCAGCTCCCGACCGGGACTAGAATATGAGCAGTTCTTC